The source of this T cell receptor (beta chain) is a study of beta chain features in type 1 diabetes. Trimming took off 3 bases at V and 0 bases at J, with 9 bases between the two ends. The CDR3 loop spans 15 amino acids. CDR1 is KGHSH and CDR2 is LQKENI in the germline V gene. cDNA synthesis used the whole RNA isolate, giving expressed TCRB sequences. Produced via immunoSEQ multiplex PCR; TCRdb's table is partial and in-frame only. This sample yields about 350,000 clones, of which around 20% are seen a single time; around 0.044% belongs to the top ten. The sample taken for sequencing was naive CD4+ T cells from blood. The TCR originated in a woman aged 18-29 years in good health. The chain combines TRBV18 with TRBJ2-1; D gene ambiguous. CDR3 DNA sequence: TGTGCCAGCTCACCCCCGAGGAGCTCCTACAATGAGCAGTTCTTC. It yields the protein CASSPPRSSYNEQFF.